This T cell receptor (beta chain) appears in the sequencing data of a study of CD8 T cells in Susac syndrome. Reverse transcription of 0.5 to 1 ug RNA used random hexamers. Across 54 Vbeta and 13 Jbeta, TCR beta CDR3 was amplified with immunoSEQ multiplex PCR. TCRdb reprocessed the immunoSEQ multiplex PCR reads with MiXCR, giving one entry per CDR3 protein. Here the sample spans roughly 140,000 distinct CDR3 sequences, 85% to 95% being singletons. The CDR3 contains 14 residues. Germline V gene sequence: CDR1 MNHEY, CDR2 SVGEGT. The ends were cut back, 6 bases at V and 10 bases at J, with 19 bases in the middle.

Sequencing used CD8+ T cells from PBMCs. The clonotype was recovered from a human donor with multiple sclerosis. The rearrangement uses TRBV6-2 or TRBV6-3 and TRBJ2-1; D might be TRBD2 (6 bases). The CDR3 DNA is TGTGCCAGCAGCGGGACTCACTCCGCTCACGAGCAGTTCTTC. It is translated as CASSGTHSAHEQFF.